This TCR beta chain was sequenced for a study of T cells in localized non-small cell lung cancer. A few counts support this clone. Germline CDR1 and CDR2: LNHNV and YYDKDF (reference sequence). Trimming removed 6 bases at V and 8 bases at J, with 17 bases between. The CDR3 totals 15 residues. Some clones are missing from TCRdb's copy, which holds only in-frame ones; the method was immunoSEQ multiplex PCR. The sample consists of some 2,800 clones, around 31% of them appearing once. The origin of this receptor is a man aged 35 to 69 with stage I lung adenocarcinoma. Source: normal lung tissue next to the tumor, taken before any cancer treatment. The chain combines TRBV15 with TRBJ1-6, with D possibly being TRBD1 (6 bases). CDR3 coding DNA: TGTGCCACCAGAGGGGGTGGGGGCTCTGATTCACCCCTCCACTTT. Protein sequence: CATRGGGGSDSPLHF.